Each of the 21 T cell receptor beta chains below was sequenced from the same sample in a study of cytomegalovirus exposure and HLA in healthy donors. Amplification used 60 Vbeta primers and 13 Jbeta primers. The table came from immunoSEQ multiplex PCR; TCRdb's copy has only in-frame clones and leaves some out. The table shows some 190,000 clones, with roughly 82% occurring only once. The specimen was PBMCs. The receptor set was obtained from a middle-aged man in good health and CMV-seronegative.

The CDR3 DNA sequence: TGTGCCAGCAGCTTACCTCCGAACACTGAAGCTTTCTTT. Amino acid sequence: CASSLPPNTEAFF. This chain joins TRBV7-9 and TRBJ1-1; no clear D gene. CDR3 length equals 13 residues. Looked up from germline, CDR1 is SEHNR and CDR2 is FQNEAQ (reference sequence). Trimming pared 2 bases from V and 1 base from J, leaving 5 bases between.

This clone appeared a single time. The V gene is TRBV11-2, the J gene TRBJ1-1; weak D call: TRBD1 (6 bases). CDR3 length: 15 residues. Between the trimmed V and J ends, which lost 1 base and 6 bases, there was a span of 15 bases. Germline assignment: CDR1 SGHAT and CDR2 FQNNGV. CDR3 residues: CASSLVTGKFAEAFF. CDR3 nucleotide sequence: TGTGCCAGCAGCTTAGTCACAGGGAAATTTGCTGAAGCTTTCTTT. Looking up the rest from reference TRBV11-2 and TRBJ1-1 gives the full variable domain: EAGVAQSPRYKIIEKRQSVAFWCNPISGHATLYWYQQILGQGPKLLIQFQNNGVVDDSQLPKDRFSAERLKGVDSTLKIQPAKLEDSAVYLCASSLVTGKFAEAFFGQGTRLTVV.

This clone occurred once. V usage is TRBV5-1 and J usage is TRBJ2-7, with 8 nucleotides matching TRBD2. V was clipped by 7 bases and J by 0 bases; unmatched bases: 6. This CDR3 region has 14 residues. Germline V gene data show CDR1 as SGHRS and CDR2 as YFSETQ. The DNA for the CDR3 is TGCGCCAGCTTTGCGGGGGGTGACTCCTACGAGCAGTACTTC. It encodes CASFAGGDSYEQYF.

The chain couples TRBV9 to TRBJ2-3; 13 nucleotides align to TRBD2. V lost 2 bases to trimming and J lost 2 bases; unmatched junction nucleotides: 2. There are 16 residues in the CDR3. The germline V gene has CDR1 SGDLS and CDR2 YYNGEE. CDR3 protein: CASSVGLAGVTDTQYF. The CDR3 DNA is TGTGCCAGCAGCGTTGGACTAGCGGGGGTCACAGATACGCAGTATTTT.

This chain links TRBV7-2 with TRBJ2-1; 16 positions match TRBD2. Germline CDR1 SGHTA, CDR2 FQGNSA. V trimming: 5 bases; J trimming: 7 bases; junction bases outside the gene matches: 11. This CDR3 spans 18 amino acids. CDR3 protein: CASSAWGLAGGPGNEQFF. CDR3 sequence (DNA): TGTGCCAGCAGCGCCTGGGGACTAGCGGGAGGGCCGGGGAATGAGCAGTTCTTC.

This clone was seen a handful of times. The rearrangement joins TRBV5-4 to TRBJ2-5; 8 bases fit TRBD2. Germline trimming cut 5 bases from V and 1 base from J; bases unmatched to any gene: 4. This CDR3 has 14 amino acids. Germline assignment: CDR1 SGHNT and CDR2 YYREEE (reference sequence). The chain's CDR3 is CASRVAGPQETQYF. In nucleotides, the CDR3 is TGTGCCAGCAGGGTAGCGGGGCCCCAAGAGACCCAGTACTTC. Together with reference TRBV5-4 and TRBJ2-5, the CDR3 gives the full variable domain: ETGVTQSPTHLIKTRGQQVTLRCSSQSGHNTVSWYQQALGQGPQFIFQYYREEENGRGNFPPRFSGLQFPNYSSELNVNALELDDSALYLCASRVAGPQETQYFGPGTRLLVL.

This chain links TRBV5-5 with TRBJ1-4; D remains unclear. Germline V gives CDR1 SGHKS, CDR2 YYEKEE (reference sequence). The CDR3 runs 15 residues. V was cut by 4 bases and J by 8 bases, with 18 bases left in between. CDR3 DNA sequence: TGTGCCAGCAGCGCGGTGGTGCTGTCTAGGGAAAAACTGTTTTTT. It yields the protein CASSAVVLSREKLFF.

The V and J genes are TRBV6-6 and TRBJ2-7; possible D gene TRBD1, 6 bases. V lost 7 bases, J lost 4 bases, and 17 bases lay in between. This CDR3 has 14 residues. CDR1 MNHNY and CDR2 SVGAGI come from the germline V gene (reference sequence). DNA of the CDR3: TGTGCCAGCACCTACAGGGTGGGGATGTACGAGCAGTACTTC. This gives the protein CASTYRVGMYEQYF.

The chain recombines TRBV6-6 with TRBJ2-7, with TRBD2 as a possible D gene (6 bases). Trimming left V 5 bases short and J 0 bases short, with 11 bases between. CDR1 and CDR2 from the germline V gene are MNHNY and SVGAGI (reference sequence). The CDR3 contains 14 residues. This chain's CDR3 is CASSPGGASYEQYF. CDR3 coding DNA: TGTGCCAGCAGTCCTGGAGGGGCCTCCTACGAGCAGTACTTC.

The J gene is TRBJ1-2, the V gene TRBV9; perhaps TRBD1 as D (6 bases). This CDR3 is 16 amino acids long. The germline V gene encodes CDR1 SGDLS and CDR2 YYNGEE. Trimming cost V 3 bases and J 4 bases, with 19 bases left between them. Here the CDR3 reads CASSESKGVGAYGYTF. The CDR3 nucleotides are TGTGCCAGCAGCGAGTCTAAGGGGGTAGGAGCCTATGGCTACACCTTC.

J is TRBJ2-3 and V is TRBV19, with D unresolved. V was cut by 2 bases and J by 3 bases, with 3 bases left in between. There are 12 residues in the CDR3. CDR1 and CDR2 from the germline V gene are LNHDA and SQIVND (reference sequence). CDR3 protein: CASSIQTDTQYF. The CDR3 region has the DNA TGTGCCAGTAGTATACAAACAGATACGCAGTATTTT.

This clone has a single count. Written as DNA, the CDR3 is TGTGCCAGCAGTTCCCCCTTGCGGTCCCTCACAGATACGCAGTATTTT. Its translation is CASSSPLRSLTDTQYF. The V call is TRBV27, the J call TRBJ2-3; D call uncertain. V lost 4 bases and J 2 bases, leaving 16 bases between the germline ends. The germline gives CDR1 MNHEY, CDR2 SMNVEV (reference sequence). The CDR3 is 16 residues long.

This chain connects TRBV2 to TRBJ1-3; TRBD1 might be the D (5 bases). Germline V CDR1 and CDR2: SNHLY, FYNNEI. The ends were cut back, 11 bases at V and 0 bases at J, with 8 bases in the middle. This CDR3 has 12 residues. The CDR3 sequence: CASDISGNTIYF. In DNA form, the CDR3 reads TGTGCCTCGGACATCTCTGGAAACACCATATATTTT. The full variable domain, in which reference TRBV2 and TRBJ1-3 provide the parts outside the CDR3, is EPEVTQTPSHQVTQMGQEVILRCVPISNHLYFYWYRQILGQKVEFLVSFYNNEISEKSEIFDDQFSVERPDGSNFTLKIRSTKLEDSAMYFCASDISGNTIYFGEGSWLTVV.

V gene TRBV5-1 combines with J gene TRBJ2-6; 7 bases map to TRBD2. The germline V gene encodes CDR1 SGHRS and CDR2 YFSETQ. CDR3 length equals 16 residues. Unmatched junction bases numbered 4, after V lost 0 bases and J lost 4 bases. DNA of the CDR3: TGCGCCAGCAGCTTGGCGGGGGGTGCGGGGGCCAACGTCCTGACTTTC. It codes for CASSLAGGAGANVLTF.

Regarding this clone: One junction end does not reproduce the germline sequence, and a read error may be involved. This chain connects TRBV7-8 to TRBJ2-3; 13 bases fit TRBD2. Germline assignment: CDR1 SGHVS and CDR2 FQNEAQ. This CDR3 comprises 12 residues. In nucleotides, the CDR3 is TGTGCCAGCAGCTTGGGACTAGCGGGATGGGGTTTT. It translates to CASSLGLAGWGF.

The rearrangement joins TRBV19 to TRBJ2-7; 9 bases agree with TRBD1. Germline V gene sequence: CDR1 LNHDA, CDR2 SQIVND (reference sequence). After removal of 1 base from V and 5 bases from J, the junction contained 6 bases not matched to a gene. The length of the CDR3 is 15 residues. CDR3 in DNA: TGTGCCAGTAGTATAGTCGGGACAGGGATCAACGAGCAGTACTTC. This encodes CASSIVGTGINEQYF.

This clone came up once. The chain couples TRBV7-9 to TRBJ1-2, with 10 bases lining up with TRBD1. From germline, CDR1 is SEHNR and CDR2 FQNEAQ (reference sequence). Trimming removed 5 bases from V and 3 bases from J; junction bases left unmatched: 6. This CDR3 is built from 15 residues. CDR3 in DNA: TGTGCCAGCAGCCTCGACAGGGGGCGCTACTATGGCTACACCTTC. It encodes CASSLDRGRYYGYTF.

The genes are TRBV7-2 and TRBJ2-1; possibly TRBD1 for D (7 bases). With 5 bases removed from V and 4 bases from J, the gap between germline ends came to 21 bases. CDR3 length: 17 residues. Germline loops: CDR1 SGHTA, CDR2 FQGNSA. CDR3 sequence reads: CASSPRLLQGGYNEQFF. The CDR3 DNA is TGTGCCAGCAGCCCCCGCCTCCTCCAGGGGGGATACAATGAGCAGTTCTTC.

This clone was counted between two and nine times. The chain is built from TRBV6-1 and TRBJ1-1, with 7 bases identical to TRBD1. Trimming at V came to 3 bases and at J to 6 bases, leaving 1 base not matched to a gene. CDR3 length: 12 amino acids. Germline CDR1 MNHNS, CDR2 SASEGT. This CDR3 is CASSDDRAEAFF. The DNA for the CDR3 is TGTGCCAGCAGTGACGACAGGGCTGAAGCTTTCTTT.

The chain carries TRBV9 and TRBJ1-1; D not resolved. The germline gives CDR1 SGDLS, CDR2 YYNGEE. Trimming stripped 2 bases from V and 1 base from J, with 9 bases between. This CDR3 region has 14 residues. The DNA for the CDR3 is TGTGCCAGCAGCGTCACCCCGGGGAACACTGAAGCTTTCTTT. Protein product: CASSVTPGNTEAFF.

V usage is TRBV2 and J usage is TRBJ1-1; possibly TRBD1 for D (5 bases). V lost 6 bases, J lost 1 base, and 9 bases lay in between. The CDR3 is made up of 13 amino acids. The germline CDR1 and CDR2 sequences are SNHLY and FYNNEI. The CDR3 bases are TGTGCCAGCAGGACCGGGGGGAACACTGAAGCTTTCTTT. Protein sequence: CASRTGGNTEAFF. Drawing the rest from reference TRBV2 and TRBJ1-1, the complete variable domain is EPEVTQTPSHQVTQMGQEVILRCVPISNHLYFYWYRQILGQKVEFLVSFYNNEISEKSEIFDDQFSVERPDGSNFTLKIRSTKLEDSAMYFCASRTGGNTEAFFGQGTRLTVV.